Shown below are 6 T cell receptor beta chains from a single sample sequenced in a study of T cell repertoires in ileal Crohn's disease. Produced via immunoSEQ multiplex PCR; TCRdb's table is partial and in-frame only. The sample includes around 3,100 clones, about nine tenths of them seen just once. Time point defined: proximal margin of the surgical specimen (macroscopically non-inflamed). Sequences were obtained from ileal tissue. These receptors were obtained from an adult with Crohn's disease.

V and J are TRBV5-5 and TRBJ1-5; 9 positions match TRBD1. J gave up 4 bases and V 4 bases, and 6 bases lay outside the gene matches. The V gene's germline CDR1 is SGHKS and CDR2 YYEKEE (reference sequence). CDR3 length: 15 residues. The CDR3 loop is CASSKQGAGNQPQHF. CDR3 in DNA: TGTGCCAGCAGCAAACAGGGGGCTGGGAATCAGCCCCAGCATTTT.

The rearrangement joins TRBV11-3 to TRBJ2-5; TRBD1 or TRBD2 may be the D gene (5 bases each). V gave up 6 bases and J gave up 2 bases, with 13 bases separating them. The CDR3 sequence is 14 residues long. Germline V CDR1 and CDR2: SGHNT, YENEEA. Here the CDR3 reads CASSEWGKQETQYF. The CDR3 DNA reads as TGTGCCAGCAGTGAGTGGGGGAAACAAGAGACCCAGTACTTC. The full variable domain, in which reference TRBV11-3 and TRBJ2-5 provide the parts outside the CDR3, is EAGVVQSPRYKIIEKKQPVAFWCNPISGHNTLYWYLQNLGQGPELLIRYENEEAVDDSQLPKDRFSAERLKGVDSTLKIQPAELGDSAVYLCASSEWGKQETQYFGPGTRLLVL.

The chain recombines TRBV6-8 with TRBJ1-6; D remains unclear. Germline lookup yields CDR1 MNHGY and CDR2 SAAAGT. V lost 3 bases to trimming and J lost 9 bases, with 18 bases between them. This CDR3 has 16 residues. CDR3: CASSYRVGSRGSPLHF. In nucleotides, the CDR3 is TGTGCCAGCAGTTATCGGGTGGGCAGTCGGGGTTCACCCCTCCACTTT.

The chain uses TRBV6-5 and TRBJ2-1; D is uncertain. The CDR3 spans 13 residues. Germline V gives CDR1 MNHEY, CDR2 SVGAGI. The V end was cut by 5 bases, the J end by 4 bases, with 9 bases between. This chain's CDR3 is CASSARRYNEQFF. CDR3 bases: TGTGCCAGCAGTGCTAGAAGGTACAATGAGCAGTTCTTC.

The chain is built from TRBV21-1 and TRBJ1-3. TRBV21-1 is tagged as a pseudogene. CDR3 length: 19 residues. The CDR3 DNA reads TGTGCCAGCAGCAAAGAGGGCCCCTCGAGAACCGACTCTGGAAACACCATATATTTT. This sequence encodes CASSKEGPSRTDSGNTIYF.

CDR3 DNA: TGTGCCAGCAGCGGACAGGGGGCGCGAGGAAACACCATATATTTT. This sequence encodes CASSGQGARGNTIYF. This chain links TRBV5-8 with TRBJ1-3, with 11 bases lining up with TRBD1. Germline V gene sequence: CDR1 SGHTS, CDR2 YDEGEE. V lost 4 bases to trimming and J lost 4 bases; unmatched junction nucleotides: 4. CDR3 length: 15 residues.